Below are 4 T cell receptor beta chains sequenced from a single sample in a study of OX40 agonist ivuxolimab in advanced cancers. Assay: immunoSEQ multiplex PCR; the TCRdb copy retains only in-frame clones and omits some. Among some 80,000 clones listed, 70% to 85% were seen once. The specimen was CD4+ or CD8+ T cells sorted from blood, collected in a trial of the OX40 agonist ivuxolimab. The receptors originated from an adult with an advanced solid tumor such as melanoma, head and neck, liver or kidney cancer.

The chain combines TRBV30 with TRBJ2-3, with D unclear. The CDR3 runs 12 residues. Germline CDR1 is GTSNPN and CDR2 is SVGIG (reference sequence). V shed 4 bases and J shed 4 bases, with 9 bases lying between them. The CDR3 nucleotides read TGTGCCTGGACCGGAAGTGCAGATACGCAGTATTTT. Translating it yields CAWTGSADTQYF.

The chain uses TRBV7-9 and TRBJ2-3; the match to TRBD1 covers 8 bases. Germline V gene sequence: CDR1 SEHNR, CDR2 FQNEAQ (reference sequence). J gave up 5 bases and V 4 bases, and 5 bases lay outside the gene matches. The CDR3 spans 14 residues. The CDR3 spells CASSSGQGRDTQYF. In DNA form, the CDR3 reads TGTGCCAGCAGCTCAGGACAGGGACGAGATACGCAGTATTTT. The whole variable domain, filled in from reference TRBV7-9 and TRBJ2-3, reads DTGVSQNPRHKITKRGQNVTFRCDPISEHNRLYWYRQTLGQGPEFLTYFQNEAQLEKSRLLSDRFSAERPKGSFSTLEIQRTEQGDSAMYLCASSSGQGRDTQYFGPGTRLTVL.

This chain connects TRBV14 to TRBJ2-1; the D gene is possibly TRBD2 (6 bases). V was trimmed by 4 bases and J by 0 bases, leaving 16 bases between them. Germline lookup yields CDR1 SGHDN and CDR2 FVKESK. The CDR3 totals 17 residues. The CDR3: CASSPEGKVRSYNEQFF. The CDR3, as DNA: TGTGCCAGCAGCCCGGAGGGGAAGGTACGCTCCTACAATGAGCAGTTCTTC.

J is TRBJ2-7 and V is TRBV5-1; D remains unclear. The CDR3 sequence is 11 residues long. Trimming left V 1 base short and J 5 bases short, with 4 bases between. Germline V gene data show CDR1 as SGHRS and CDR2 as YFSETQ. The CDR3, as DNA: TGCGCCAGCAGCTTGATGGACGAGCAGTACTTC. This codes for CASSLMDEQYF. The whole variable domain, filled in from reference TRBV5-1 and TRBJ2-7, reads KAGVTQTPRYLIKTRGQQVTLSCSPISGHRSVSWYQQTPGQGLQFLFEYFSETQRNKGNFPGRFSGRQFSNSRSEMNVSTLELGDSALYLCASSLMDEQYFGPGTRLTVT.